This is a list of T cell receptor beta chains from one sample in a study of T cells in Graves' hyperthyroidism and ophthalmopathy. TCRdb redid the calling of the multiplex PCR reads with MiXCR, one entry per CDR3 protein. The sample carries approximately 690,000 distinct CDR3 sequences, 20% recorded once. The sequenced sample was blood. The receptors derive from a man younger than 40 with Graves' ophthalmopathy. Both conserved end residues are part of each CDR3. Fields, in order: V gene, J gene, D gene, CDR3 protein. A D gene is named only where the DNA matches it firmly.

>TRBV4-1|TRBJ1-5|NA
CASSQDVSVLGNRPQHF
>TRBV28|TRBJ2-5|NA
CASSLLRASDQYF
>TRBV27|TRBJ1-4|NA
CASSLSPGRNEKLFF
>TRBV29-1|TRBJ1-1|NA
CSGSHEAFF
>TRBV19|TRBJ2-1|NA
CASTPNLAATSQFF
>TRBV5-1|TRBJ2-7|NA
CASRLGAQGAYEQYF
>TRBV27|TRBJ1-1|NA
CASSFLAGEAFF
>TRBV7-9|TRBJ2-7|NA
CASSFDQGNYEQYF
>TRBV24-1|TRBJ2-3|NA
CATSDPWGSADTQYF
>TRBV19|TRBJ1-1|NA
CASSLDVGKTEAFF
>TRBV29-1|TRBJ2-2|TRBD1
CSVGTGHGELFF
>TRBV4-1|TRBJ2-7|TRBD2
CASSQVRLAGSYEQYF
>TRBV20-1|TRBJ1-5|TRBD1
CSASFGTGFSNQPQHF
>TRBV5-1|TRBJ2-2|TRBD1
CASSFFPGQGVTGELFF
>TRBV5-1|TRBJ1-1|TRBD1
CASSKTQGARTEAFF
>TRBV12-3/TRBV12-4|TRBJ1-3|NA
CASSSLQGSGNTIYF
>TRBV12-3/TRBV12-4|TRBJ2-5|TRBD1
CASSGTGGGQETQYF
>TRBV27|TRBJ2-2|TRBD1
CASSSRQGFTGELFF
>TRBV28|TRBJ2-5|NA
CASTIGRPQTQYF
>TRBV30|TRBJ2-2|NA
CAWTFGGELFF
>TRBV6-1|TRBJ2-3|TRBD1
CASSAPGTDGTDTQYF
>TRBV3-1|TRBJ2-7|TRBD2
CASSQATSGRMYEQYF